These T cell receptor beta chains were read from a single sample in a study of shared clonotypes between healthy human individuals. The method was immunoSEQ multiplex PCR; TCRdb's version includes in-frame clones alone and lacks a portion of them. This table has a few million clones, roughly nine tenths appearing once. The sequenced sample consisted of naive CD4+ T cells sorted from blood. These receptors came from a man aged 18-30 years in good health. Both conserved end residues are part of each CDR3. A D gene is named only where the DNA matches it firmly. Clone size is stated in some rows and not others, as once, few, many or a class when expanded.

V gene	CDR3 length	J gene	clone size	D gene	CDR3 DNA	CDR3 protein
TRBV10-3	11	TRBJ2-1	NA	TRBD2	TGTGCCATCCGCGGGAGCGGAGAGCAGTTCTTC	CAIRGSGEQFF
TRBV7-8	14	TRBJ2-5	NA	NA	TGTGCCAGCAGCTTATCGAAGCCATGGGAGACCCAGTACTTC	CASSLSKPWETQYF
TRBV11-3	14	TRBJ2-3	NA	NA	TGTGCCAGCAGCTTAGATCCGGGGATAGATACGCAGTATTTT	CASSLDPGIDTQYF
TRBV7-2	15	TRBJ2-1	NA	NA	TGTGCCAGCGCAACCGGATGGGGGCCCTACAATGAGCAGTTCTTC	CASATGWGPYNEQFF
TRBV7-9	17	TRBJ2-1	NA	NA	TGTGCCAGCAGCCCGAACTTGGCCGGGGAGTTCTACAATGAGCAGTTCTTC	CASSPNLAGEFYNEQFF
TRBV7-6	13	TRBJ1-1	few	NA	TGTGCCAGCAGCGCAACAGGGAGGCCTGAAGCTTTCTTT	CASSATGRPEAFF
TRBV6-5	14	TRBJ2-5	once	TRBD2	TGTGCCCGCACCGGGGGGAGCGGGGGGGAGACCCAGTACTTC	CARTGGSGGETQYF
TRBV7-2	13	TRBJ2-2	once	NA	TGTGCCAGCAGCTCTACCAACACCGGGGAGCTGTTTTTT	CASSSTNTGELFF
TRBV5-1	15	TRBJ2-1	once	TRBD1	TGCGCCAGCAGCAAGACAGGGTTCCAATACAATGAGCAGTTCTTC	CASSKTGFQYNEQFF
TRBV5-6	16	TRBJ2-1	NA	TRBD2	TGTGCCAGCAGCTTGGTTGGACTAGCGGAAGACAATGAGCAGTTCTTC	CASSLVGLAEDNEQFF
TRBV2	13	TRBJ2-7	NA	NA	TGTGCCAGCAGTGAAGCAAGAGTTGCCGAGCAGTACTTC	CASSEARVAEQYF
TRBV28	15	TRBJ1-2	NA	TRBD1	TGTGCCAGCAGTCCCGCGGACAGGTTGGGCTATGGCTACACCTTC	CASSPADRLGYGYTF
TRBV10-3	14	TRBJ2-2	NA	NA	TGTGCCTCAGGACAGGGAGGGGACACCGGGGAGCTGTTTTTT	CASGQGGDTGELFF
TRBV6-5	12	TRBJ1-2	NA	TRBD1	TGTGCCAGCCCTGACAGGGATCTGGGCTACACCTTC	CASPDRDLGYTF
TRBV19	13	TRBJ1-1	NA	NA	TGTGCCAGGGGGGACACTTCGAACACTGAAGCTTTCTTT	CARGDTSNTEAFF
TRBV25-1	15	TRBJ2-7	NA	TRBD2	TGTGCCAGCAGTGAACCGGGACTAGCGGCCTACGAGCAGTACTTC	CASSEPGLAAYEQYF
TRBV7-2	16	TRBJ2-1	NA	TRBD2	TGTGCCAGCAGCTCCCGGACTAGCGGGAGGAGAGATGAGCAGTTCTTC	CASSSRTSGRRDEQFF
TRBV7-2	13	TRBJ2-7	once	NA	TGTGCCAGCAGTCAGGGGGGGTCGGGCGAGCAGTACTTC	CASSQGGSGEQYF
TRBV19	14	TRBJ1-1	NA	NA	TGTGCCAGTAGTATAAGGACGGTAAACACTGAAGCTTTCTTT	CASSIRTVNTEAFF
TRBV19	13	TRBJ2-1	once	NA	TGTGCCAGCCAGGGATCACTCTTCAATGAGCAGTTCTTC	CASQGSLFNEQFF
TRBV11-2	17	TRBJ2-5	NA	NA	TGTGCCAGCAGCCCCCACGGGGGAAGGGACCCCACAGAGACCCAGTACTTC	CASSPHGGRDPTETQYF
TRBV11-2	15	TRBJ1-3	NA	NA	TGTGCCAGCAGCTTAGGTGGCAGCTCTGGAAACACCATATATTTT	CASSLGGSSGNTIYF
TRBV10-3	14	TRBJ1-1	NA	TRBD1	TGTGCCATCAGGGTAGACAGGGATGGTGGTGAAGCTTTCTTT	CAIRVDRDGGEAFF
TRBV28	14	TRBJ1-5	few	NA	TGTGCCAGCAGTCCACAGGGTTTTAATCAGCCCCAGCATTTT	CASSPQGFNQPQHF
TRBV6-6	13	TRBJ2-2	NA	NA	TGTGCCAGCACCCTGACTACGACCGGGGAGCTGTTTTTT	CASTLTTTGELFF
TRBV18	16	TRBJ2-3	NA	NA	TGTGCCAGCTCACCGTCGCGTCATTGGAGCACAGATACGCAGTATTTT	CASSPSRHWSTDTQYF
TRBV10-3	14	TRBJ2-5	NA	NA	TGTGCCCCGCCCCCCTCCCACCGAGGGGAGACCCAGTACTTC	CAPPPSHRGETQYF
TRBV9	16	TRBJ2-1	NA	NA	TGTGCCAGCAGCGTAGCGACGCCTGGGGTAGCCCATGAGCAGTTCTTC	CASSVATPGVAHEQFF
TRBV6-1	15	TRBJ1-1	few	NA	TGTGCCAGCAGTGCGGGGAGAAGGGTGAACACTGAAGCTTTCTTT	CASSAGRRVNTEAFF
TRBV2	13	TRBJ1-1	NA	NA	TGTGCCAGCACTGGGGCAGGGAGTACTGAAGCTTTCTTT	CASTGAGSTEAFF
TRBV30	15	TRBJ2-1	once	TRBD2	TGTGCCTGGAAACCCGGGACTAGCGTTTACAATGAGCAGTTCTTC	CAWKPGTSVYNEQFF
TRBV18	11	TRBJ1-1	NA	NA	TGTGCCAGCTCCACGGACACCGAAGCTTTCTTT	CASSTDTEAFF
TRBV5-6	13	TRBJ2-3	NA	NA	TGTGCCAGCAGCCCGGTGGGCACAGATACGCAGTATTTT	CASSPVGTDTQYF
TRBV6-1	14	TRBJ2-2	NA	NA	TGTGCCAGCGTGGGCAGGTTACTCACCGGGGAGCTGTTTTTT	CASVGRLLTGELFF
TRBV6-5	15	TRBJ1-4	few	NA	TGTGCCAGCAGTCCACATCGGGACTTGGATGAAAAACTGTTTTTT	CASSPHRDLDEKLFF
TRBV4-1	20	TRBJ1-4	NA	TRBD1	TGCGCCAGCAGCCAAGAACCCCGGGACAGGGGGCGAGCAACTAATGAAAAACTGTTTTTT	CASSQEPRDRGRATNEKLFF
TRBV6-1	18	TRBJ2-4	NA	TRBD1	TGTGCCAGCAGTGACGGGGACAGGGGGCTCGGGACCAAAAACATTCAGTACTTC	CASSDGDRGLGTKNIQYF
TRBV9	14	TRBJ2-3	once	NA	TGTGCCAGCACACAGAGCACTGTCACAGATACGCAGTATTTT	CASTQSTVTDTQYF
TRBV19	17	TRBJ2-7	once	TRBD1	TGTGCCAGTAGTATGGATCCAGGGGGCATAGGATCCTACGAGCAGTACTTC	CASSMDPGGIGSYEQYF
TRBV6-5	12	TRBJ2-7	NA	NA	TGTGCCAGCAGGGGGGACAAGTACGAGCAGTACTTC	CASRGDKYEQYF
TRBV6-1	15	TRBJ2-1	NA	TRBD2	TGTGCCAGCAGTGAAAGGAGCCTAGCGGGGAATGAGCAGTTCTTC	CASSERSLAGNEQFF
TRBV7-2	15	TRBJ2-7	once	TRBD2	TGTGCCAGCAGCGGAGGACTAGCGGACTCCTACGAGCAGTACTTC	CASSGGLADSYEQYF
TRBV10-3	13	TRBJ1-1	NA	TRBD1	TGTGCCATCAGCCTCGACAGGGTGACTGAAGCTTTCTTT	CAISLDRVTEAFF
TRBV2	12	TRBJ1-2	NA	NA	TGTGCCAGCAGGGGAACAGGGTTTGGCTACACCTTC	CASRGTGFGYTF
TRBV27	14	TRBJ2-2	NA	NA	TGTGCCAGCAGACTCCGGGGCTCAGCTGGGGAGCTGTTTTTT	CASRLRGSAGELFF
TRBV7-9	14	TRBJ2-7	NA	NA	TGTGCCAGCAGCTTAGTTGTCAGAAGTTACGAGCAGTACTTC	CASSLVVRSYEQYF
TRBV12-5	16	TRBJ2-3	NA	NA	TGTGCTAGTGGTTTGGTTTTGCGGACTAGCACAGATACGCAGTATTTT	CASGLVLRTSTDTQYF
TRBV7-9	15	TRBJ2-2	NA	TRBD1	TGTGCCAGCAGCCCGGGACAGACCTACACCGGGGAGCTGTTTTTT	CASSPGQTYTGELFF
TRBV19	15	TRBJ2-5	NA	NA	TGTGCCAGTAGTATCACCCGGGGGATACAAGAGACCCAGTACTTC	CASSITRGIQETQYF
TRBV30	12	TRBJ2-3	NA	NA	TGTGCCTGGAGTGTTTTGTCAGATACGCAGTATTTT	CAWSVLSDTQYF
TRBV30	13	TRBJ1-2	NA	NA	TGTGCCTGGAGTGGGACAGCTAACTATGGCTACACCTTC	CAWSGTANYGYTF
TRBV6-5	13	TRBJ1-4	NA	NA	TGTGCCAGCAGACCGGGGGCCTATGAAAAACTGTTTTTT	CASRPGAYEKLFF
TRBV27	13	TRBJ2-7	NA	NA	TGTGCCAGCAGTTCCGACAGGCCCTACGAGCAGTACTTC	CASSSDRPYEQYF
TRBV7-9	12	TRBJ2-5	NA	NA	TGTGCCGTAAGGGCGACATCAGAGACCCAGTACTTC	CAVRATSETQYF